This TCR beta chain emerged from a study of graft-versus-host responses after intestinal transplantation. In the study overall: Each recipient received anti-thymocyte globulin induction, then tacrolimus and steroids for 3 to 4 years.

Study findings and constraints: Early after transplant, HvG declines were associated with peak levels of circulating GvH clones. Patients with graft-donor T cell macrochimerism had high graft-versus-host to host-versus-graft clonal ratios in allografts. Recipient marrow contained GvH clones, some of which appeared first in ileum or blood.

Sequencing used immunoSEQ multiplex PCR; TCRdb keeps in-frame clones, though not all of them. The sample yields 57,000 or so clones, around 90% seen once. The CDR3 sequence is 13 residues long. The germline V gene encodes CDR1 SEHNR and CDR2 FQNEAQ (reference sequence). Trimming took 6 bases from V and 4 from J, leaving 12 bases between them. For this clone: Its antigen is undetermined.

Sequences were derived from PBMCs, sampled approximately four months after intestinal transplantation. V usage is TRBV7-9 and J usage is TRBJ2-5, with a weak D call TRBD2 (7 bases). This sequence originates from a human patient who received an intestinal transplant, so some T cells may come from the graft donor. CDR3 in amino acids: CASRQRGGETQYF. In nucleotides, the CDR3 is TGTGCCAGCAGGCAAAGGGGGGGAGAGACCCAGTACTTC.